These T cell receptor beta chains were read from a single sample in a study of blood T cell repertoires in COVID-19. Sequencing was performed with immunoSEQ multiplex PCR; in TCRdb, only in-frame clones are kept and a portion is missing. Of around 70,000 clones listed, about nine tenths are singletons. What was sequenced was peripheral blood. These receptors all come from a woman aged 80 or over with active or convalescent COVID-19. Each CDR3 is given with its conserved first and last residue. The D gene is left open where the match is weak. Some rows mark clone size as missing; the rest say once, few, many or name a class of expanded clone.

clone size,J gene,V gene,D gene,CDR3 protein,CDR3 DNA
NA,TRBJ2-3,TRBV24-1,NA,CATSDFKQGPTSTDTQYF,TGTGCCACCAGTGATTTCAAACAGGGTCCTACTAGCACAGATACGCAGTATTTT
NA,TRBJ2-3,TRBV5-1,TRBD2,CASQRGGGGDTQYF,TGCGCCAGCCAAAGGGGCGGGGGAGGAGATACGCAGTATTTT
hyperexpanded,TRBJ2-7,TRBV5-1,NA,CASSLGARAPDEQYF,TGCGCCAGCAGCTTGGGGGCCAGGGCTCCCGACGAGCAGTACTTC
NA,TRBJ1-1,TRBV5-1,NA,CASSPQVGGGSPGFF,NA
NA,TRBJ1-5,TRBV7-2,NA,CASSLGQVEQPQHF,TGTGCCAGCAGCTTAGGACAGGTGGAACAGCCCCAGCATTTT
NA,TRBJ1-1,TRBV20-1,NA,CSASIRMNTEAFF,TGCAGTGCTAGTATCAGGATGAACACTGAAGCTTTCTTT
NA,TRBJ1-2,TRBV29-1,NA,CSGTGFDYGYTF,TGCAGCGGTACAGGATTTGACTATGGCTACACCTTC
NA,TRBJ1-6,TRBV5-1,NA,CASSLTPRNNSPLHF,TGCGCCAGCAGCTTGACTCCTAGGAATAATTCACCCCTCCACTTT
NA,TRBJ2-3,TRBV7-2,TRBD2,CASSSRGGGGTFTDTQYF,TGTGCCAGCAGCTCCCGCGGCGGGGGGGGTACATTCACAGATACGCAGTATTTT
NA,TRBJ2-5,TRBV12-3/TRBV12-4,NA,CASSLQETQYF,TGTGCCAGCAGCCTCCAAGAGACCCAGTACTTC
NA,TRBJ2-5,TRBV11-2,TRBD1,CASSLGGQPRLETQYF,TGTGCCAGCAGCTTAGGGGGACAGCCGCGGTTAGAGACCCAGTACTTC
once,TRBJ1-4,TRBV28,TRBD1,CASRLGGGGEKLFF,TGTGCCAGCAGATTAGGGGGCGGGGGTGAAAAACTGTTTTTT
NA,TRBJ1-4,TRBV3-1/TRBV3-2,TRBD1,CASSQLRTGGSEKLFF,TGTGCCAGCAGCCAACTAAGGACAGGGGGGAGTGAAAAACTGTTTTTT
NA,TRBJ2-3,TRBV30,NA,CAWSSQTRIGTQYF,TGTGCCTGGAGTTCTCAAACTAGAATTGGTACGCAGTATTTT
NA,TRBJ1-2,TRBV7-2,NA,CASSLTGGFYGYTF,TGTGCCAGCAGCTTAACGGGGGGCTTCTATGGCTACACCTTC
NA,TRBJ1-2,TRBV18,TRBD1,CASSPDRVNYGYTF,TGTGCCAGCTCACCAGACAGGGTAAACTATGGCTACACCTTC
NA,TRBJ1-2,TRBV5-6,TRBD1,CASSLKQGLANYGYTF,TGTGCCAGCAGCTTAAAACAGGGGTTAGCTAACTATGGCTACACCTTC
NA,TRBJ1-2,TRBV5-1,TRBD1,CASSLTADRGLYGYTF,TGCGCCAGCAGCTTGACCGCGGACAGGGGACTTTATGGCTACACCTTC
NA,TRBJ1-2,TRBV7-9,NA,CASSFFNINYGYTF,TGTGCCAGCAGCTTCTTTAACATTAACTATGGCTACACCTTC
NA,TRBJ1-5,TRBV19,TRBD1,CASSTGGALQPQHF,TGTGCCAGTAGTACAGGGGGCGCGCTTCAGCCCCAGCATTTT
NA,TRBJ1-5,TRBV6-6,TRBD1,CASSRGQGNSNQPQHF,TGTGCCAGCAGTCGAGGACAGGGAAATAGCAATCAGCCCCAGCATTTT
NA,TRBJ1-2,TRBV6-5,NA,CASSREGYGYTF,TGTGCCAGCAGCAGGGAGGGCTATGGCTACACCTTC
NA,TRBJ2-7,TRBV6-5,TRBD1,CASTLGQGPYEQYF,TGTGCCAGCACTCTGGGACAGGGCCCCTACGAGCAGTACTTC
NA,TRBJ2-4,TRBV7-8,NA,CASSPRGWIQYF,TGTGCCAGCAGCCCCAGAGGTTGGATTCAGTACTTC
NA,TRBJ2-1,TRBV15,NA,CATSRAGYNEQFF,TGTGCCACCAGCAGAGCGGGTTACAATGAGCAGTTCTTC
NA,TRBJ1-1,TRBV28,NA,CASTSGGPNTEAFF,TGTGCCAGCACCTCGGGGGGCCCGAACACTGAAGCTTTCTTT
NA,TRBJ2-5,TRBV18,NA,CASSPAIQETQYF,TGTGCCAGCTCACCAGCGATCCAAGAGACCCAGTACTTC
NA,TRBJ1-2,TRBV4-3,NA,CASSRFTGLGNGYTF,TGCGCCAGCAGCCGCTTCACAGGGTTGGGAAATGGCTACACCTTC
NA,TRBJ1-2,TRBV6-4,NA,CASSDGTSLPGGYTF,TGTGCCAGCAGTGACGGGACTTCCTTGCCGGGGGGCTACACCTTC
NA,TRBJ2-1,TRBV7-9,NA,CASSSSRGRYNEQFF,TGTGCCAGCAGCTCATCTAGAGGTCGGTACAATGAGCAGTTCTTC
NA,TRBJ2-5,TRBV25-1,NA,CASSGLEGVETQYF,TGTGCCAGCAGTGGTCTTGAGGGAGTAGAGACCCAGTACTTC
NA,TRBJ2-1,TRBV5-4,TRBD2,CASSLGLAGAINEQFF,TGTGCCAGCAGCTTGGGACTAGCGGGGGCAATCAATGAGCAGTTCTTC
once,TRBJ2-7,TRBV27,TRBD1,CASSLTRGQNYEQYF,TGTGCCAGCAGTTTAACTCGGGGACAGAACTACGAGCAGTACTTC
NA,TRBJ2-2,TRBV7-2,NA,CASSLFSGTGELFF,TGTGCCAGCAGCTTATTCTCAGGGACCGGGGAGCTGTTTTTT
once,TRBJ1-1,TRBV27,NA,CASQAGTSTEAFF,TGTGCCAGCCAGGCAGGTACCAGCACTGAAGCTTTCTTT
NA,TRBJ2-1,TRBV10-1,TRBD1,CASSRDSEQFF,TGCGCCAGCTCCAGGGACAGCGAGCAGTTCTTC
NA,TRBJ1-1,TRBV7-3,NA,CASSPTATNTEAFF,TGTGCCAGCAGCCCCACAGCTACGAACACTGAAGCTTTCTTT
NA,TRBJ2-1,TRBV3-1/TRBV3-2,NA,CASSLASETSEQFF,TGTGCCAGCAGCCTAGCTAGCGAGACCTCGGAGCAGTTCTTC
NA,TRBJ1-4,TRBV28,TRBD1,CASSPRQGSGNEKLFF,TGTGCCAGCAGTCCCAGACAGGGTTCGGGAAATGAAAAACTGTTTTTT
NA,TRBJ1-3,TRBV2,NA,CASSRGYLLSGNTIYF,TGTGCCAGCAGTCGAGGCTATCTCCTGTCTGGAAACACCATATATTTT
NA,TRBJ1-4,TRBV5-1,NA,CASSLAGTPNEKLFF,TGCGCCAGCAGCCTGGCCGGGACACCAAATGAAAAACTGTTTTTT
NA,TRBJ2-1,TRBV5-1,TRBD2,CASSIAGGSDEQFF,TGCGCCAGCAGCATAGCGGGGGGTTCGGATGAGCAGTTCTTC
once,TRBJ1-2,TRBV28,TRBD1,CASRLGDREGDYGYTF,TGTGCCAGCAGATTAGGGGACAGGGAAGGGGACTATGGCTACACCTTC
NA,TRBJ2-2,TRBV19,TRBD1,CASSRQGSWTGELFF,TGTGCCAGTAGTAGACAGGGTAGTTGGACCGGGGAGCTGTTTTTT
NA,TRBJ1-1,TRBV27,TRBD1,CASSWTGNTEAFF,TGTGCCAGCAGTTGGACAGGTAACACTGAAGCTTTCTTT
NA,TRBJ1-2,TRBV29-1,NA,CSVEYSNYGYTF,TGCAGCGTTGAATACTCTAACTATGGCTACACCTTC
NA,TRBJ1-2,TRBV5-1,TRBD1,CASRLDRGYGYTF,TGCGCCAGCAGATTAGACAGGGGCTATGGCTACACCTTC
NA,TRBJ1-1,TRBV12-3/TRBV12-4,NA,CASIRDMNTEAFF,TGTGCCAGCATCCGGGATATGAACACTGAAGCTTTCTTT
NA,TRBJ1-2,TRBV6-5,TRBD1,CATKDRVIANYGYTF,TGTGCTACGAAGGACAGGGTAATTGCGAACTATGGCTACACCTTC
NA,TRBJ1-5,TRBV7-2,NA,CASSWTPWYQPQHF,TGTGCCAGCAGCTGGACTCCTTGGTATCAGCCCCAGCATTTT
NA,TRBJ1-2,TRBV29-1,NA,CSVPGRGAYGYTF,TGCAGCGTTCCCGGACGGGGGGCCTATGGCTACACCTTC
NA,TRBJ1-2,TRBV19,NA,CASNPLLRRAGRDYGYTF,TGTGCCAGTAACCCTCTCCTGCGGAGGGCGGGGAGGGATTATGGCTACACCTTC
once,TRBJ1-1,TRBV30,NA,CAWTYLGRKDTEAFF,TGTGCCTGGACATATCTCGGGAGGAAAGACACTGAAGCTTTCTTT
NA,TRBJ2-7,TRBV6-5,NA,CASSRPGDTYEQYF,TGTGCCAGCAGCCGACCAGGGGACACCTACGAGCAGTACTTC
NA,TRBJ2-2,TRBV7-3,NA,CASSLKGRNTGELFF,TGTGCCAGCAGCTTAAAGGGGCGGAACACCGGGGAGCTGTTTTTT